One and the same sample provided the 27 T cell receptor beta chains below, sequenced in a study of blood T cells in healthy people across ages. It was with a sample-barcoded 5' primer and a J-beta primer mix that a second PCR of about 7 to 12 cycles was run. One entry per CDR3 protein, called by TCRdb with MiXCR from the 5' RACE reads. The sample includes around 1,700,000 distinct CDR3 sequences, over 25% seen only once; the top ten take about 8%. The specimen sequenced was blood. These receptors originate from a woman under 40 in good health.

This clonotype was found a few times. V gene TRBV5-5 combines with J gene TRBJ2-1, with unresolved D. The CDR3 runs 13 residues. Germline CDR1 reads SGHKS; CDR2 reads YYEKEE (reference sequence). Trimming stripped 4 bases from V and 5 bases from J, with 10 bases between. In DNA form, the CDR3 reads TGTGCCAGCAGCCCGACTGTCGACAATGAGCAGTTCTTC. This sequence encodes CASSPTVDNEQFF. Based on the CDR3 plus reference TRBV5-5 and TRBJ2-1, the full variable domain is DAGVTQSPTHLIKTRGQQVTLRCSPISGHKSVSWYQQVLGQGPQFIFQYYEKEERGRGNFPDRFSARQFPNYSSELNVNALLLGDSALYLCASSPTVDNEQFFGPGTRLTVL.

Only a few counts were recorded for this clonotype. The chain joins TRBV29-1 to TRBJ2-3; D not resolved. Germline V gene sequence: CDR1 SQVTM, CDR2 ANQGSEA. The CDR3 runs to 15 residues. Trimming removed 3 bases at V and 4 bases at J, with 17 bases between. The chain's CDR3 is CSVEERGRPPDTQYF. The CDR3 DNA reads as TGCAGCGTTGAGGAGCGCGGTAGGCCGCCAGATACGCAGTATTTT.

This chain connects TRBV12-5 to TRBJ2-4, with 9 bases identical to TRBD2. The CDR3 runs 16 residues. V dropped 4 bases and J dropped 13; count of bases not matched to a gene: 17. Germline assignment: CDR1 LGHNT and CDR2 FRNRAP. The CDR3 sequence is CASGSPHGGGAGEQYF. The CDR3 region has the DNA TGTGCTAGTGGTTCCCCCCACGGCGGGGGGGCCGGTGAGCAGTACTTC.

The chain employs TRBV12-5 and TRBJ2-1, with a weak D call TRBD2 (5 bases). V dropped 1 base and J dropped 3 bases, with 16 bases sitting between them. From germline, CDR1 is LGHNT and CDR2 FRNRAP. The CDR3 is 17 amino acids. DNA of the CDR3: TGTGCTAGTGGTTTGGCCAGACTCGGGAAAGACTACAATGAGCAGTTCTTC. Encoded protein: CASGLARLGKDYNEQFF.

This sequence joins TRBV4-3 and TRBJ2-1; 10 bases line up with TRBD2. The ends lost 0 bases at V and 8 bases at J; junction bases unmatched: 4. Germline CDR1 is LGHNA and CDR2 is YSLEER. This CDR3 is 15 amino acids long. The CDR3 DNA follows: TGCGCCAGCAGCCAAGAAACTAGCGGGATCGATGAGCAGTTCTTC. Its protein is CASSQETSGIDEQFF.

The table lists this clonotype with a few counts. The rearrangement uses TRBV2 and TRBJ2-1; 7 bases match TRBD2. CDR1 is SNHLY, CDR2 FYNNEI, per germline. Trimming cost V 6 bases and J 9 bases; bases outside gene matches: 8. This CDR3 comprises 13 residues. The chain's CDR3 is CASSGAGGFEQFF. For the CDR3, the DNA is TGTGCCAGCAGCGGGGCCGGGGGGTTTGAGCAGTTCTTC. Full variable domain (missing parts from reference TRBV2 and TRBJ2-1): EPEVTQTPSHQVTQMGQEVILRCVPISNHLYFYWYRQILGQKVEFLVSFYNNEISEKSEIFDDQFSVERPDGSNFTLKIRSTKLEDSAMYFCASSGAGGFEQFFGPGTRLTVL.

This chain uses TRBV5-6 with TRBJ2-7; D is ambiguous. Germline lookup yields CDR1 SGHDT and CDR2 YYEEEE. The V end lost 3 bases, the J end lost 5 bases, and 12 bases lay between the germline ends. The CDR3 is made up of 13 amino acids. CDR3 nucleotide sequence: TGTGCCAGCAGCTGGGCGGATGGGAACGAGCAGTACTTC. Encoded protein: CASSWADGNEQYF.

With respect to this clonotype: A read error may be the cause here, since a much bigger clone is one base away. This sequence joins TRBV12-3 or TRBV12-4 and TRBJ2-7; the match to TRBD2 covers 11 bases. The CDR3 runs 16 residues. DNA of the CDR3: TGTACCAGCAGGGGTTGGACTAGCGGGTTAGCCTACGAGCAGTACTTC. It encodes CTSRGWTSGLAYEQYF.

Only a few counts were recorded for this clonotype. The V and J genes are TRBV4-1 and TRBJ2-2, with 8 bases matching TRBD1. The V segment lost 3 bases and the J segment 4 bases; nucleotides outside the gene matches: 7. Germline-derived CDR1 and CDR2 are MGHRA and YSYEKL. This CDR3 spans 16 amino acids. The CDR3 loop reads CASSHSGGAGTGELFF. The CDR3 region has the DNA TGCGCCAGCAGCCACTCAGGGGGCGCGGGCACCGGGGAGCTGTTTTTT.

This clonotype was seen ten or more times. The V and J genes are TRBV7-2 and TRBJ2-7, with TRBD1 matching over 7 bases. This CDR3 contains 15 residues. V was clipped by 3 bases and J by 2 bases; unmatched bases: 7. Germline CDR1 and CDR2: SGHTA and FQGNSA. CDR3 in amino acids: CASSLADRVAYEQYF. The CDR3 bases are TGTGCCAGCAGCTTGGCTGACAGGGTAGCCTACGAGCAGTACTTC.

The chain recombines TRBV6-5 with TRBJ2-3; 8 positions agree with TRBD1. Germline CDR1 reads MNHEY; CDR2 reads SVGAGI. The V segment lost 1 base and the J segment 5 bases; nucleotides outside the gene matches: 8. The CDR3 length is 16 residues. The CDR3, as DNA: TGTGCCAGCAGTTACTTCTCCGGGACAGGTCTAGATACGCAGTATTTT. It translates to CASSYFSGTGLDTQYF.

The chain links TRBV10-3 to TRBJ1-1; D not resolved. CDR1 ENHRY and CDR2 SYGVKD come from the germline V gene. The CDR3 consists of 14 residues. Trimming removed 1 base from V and 4 bases from J, with 10 bases in between. CDR3 sequence reads: CAISEFGVSTEAFF. CDR3 in DNA: TGTGCCATCAGTGAGTTTGGGGTGAGCACTGAAGCTTTCTTT.

The rearrangement joins TRBV6-1 to TRBJ2-2, with D possibly being TRBD1 or TRBD2 (5 bases each). Germline CDR1 reads MNHNS; CDR2 reads SASEGT. The V gene lost 8 bases and the J gene lost 6 bases, with 16 bases spanning the gap. The CDR3 is 14 residues long. The CDR3 spells CASLERGAAGELFF. In DNA, the CDR3 is TGTGCCAGCCTCGAAAGAGGGGCCGCCGGGGAGCTGTTTTTT.

This clonotype was picked up many times. The chain recombines TRBV7-2 with TRBJ2-7; a possible D gene is TRBD2 (6 bases). The CDR3 has 14 residues. The germline CDR1 and CDR2 sequences are SGHTA and FQGNSA. Trimming stripped 1 base from V and 5 bases from J, with 12 bases between. The CDR3 spells CASSLDPGLNEQYF. DNA for the CDR3: TGTGCCAGCAGCTTAGATCCGGGACTGAACGAGCAGTACTTC.

V and J are TRBV28 and TRBJ1-4; 9 bases align to TRBD1. Germline CDR1 reads MDHEN; CDR2 reads SYDVKM. Germline trimming cut 3 bases from V and 8 bases from J; bases unmatched to any gene: 4. The CDR3 is 14 residues long. CDR3 DNA: TGTGCCAGCAGTTTGACCGGGACAGGGGAAAAACTGTTTTTT. Residues: CASSLTGTGEKLFF. Full variable domain (outside the CDR3, taken from reference TRBV28 and TRBJ1-4): DVKVTQSSRYLVKRTGEKVFLECVQDMDHENMFWYRQDPGLGLRLIYFSYDVKMKEKGDIPEGYSVSREKKERFSLILESASTNQTSMYLCASSLTGTGEKLFFGSGTQLSVL.

The chain employs TRBV7-2 and TRBJ2-4, with 9 bases identical to TRBD2. From germline, CDR1 is SGHTA and CDR2 FQGNSA. CDR3 length: 13 residues. Trimming at V came to 3 bases and at J to 13 bases, leaving 7 bases not matched to a gene. CDR3 bases: TGTGCCAGCAGCTTCGGGACTAGCCCGCGGCAGTACTTC. Translating it yields CASSFGTSPRQYF.

There are many counts of this clonotype. The chain couples TRBV7-2 to TRBJ2-7; D unclear. Germline loops: CDR1 SGHTA, CDR2 FQGNSA. Trimming removed 4 bases from V and 7 bases from J, with 14 bases in between. The CDR3 has 13 residues. The CDR3 protein is CASSSYLSFEQYF. Written as DNA, the CDR3 is TGTGCCAGCAGCTCTTACCTCTCCTTTGAGCAGTACTTC.

In its sample, this clonotype was seen many times. The chain joins TRBV7-6 to TRBJ1-6, with unresolved D. Germline lookup yields CDR1 SGHVS and CDR2 FNYEAQ. The CDR3 has 14 amino acids. Trimming took 1 base from V and 7 from J, leaving 8 bases between them. The CDR3 region is CASSLGTANSPLHF. CDR3 DNA: TGTGCCAGCAGCTTAGGTACAGCAAATTCACCCCTCCACTTT. Full variable domain (outside the CDR3, taken from reference TRBV7-6 and TRBJ1-6): GAGVSQSPRYKVTKRGQDVALRCDPISGHVSLYWYRQALGQGPEFLTYFNYEAQQDKSGLPNDRFSAERPEGSISTLTIQRTEQRDSAMYRCASSLGTANSPLHFGNGTRLTVT.

This clonotype was counted at least ten times. This chain links TRBV5-1 with TRBJ2-3; D is unclear. V lost 4 bases and J 3 bases, leaving 9 bases between the germline ends. This CDR3 is built from 13 residues. Germline-derived CDR1 and CDR2 are SGHRS and YFSETQ. The DNA for the CDR3 is TGCGCCAGCAGCCGAGGTGGGACAGATACGCAGTATTTT. Translation gives CASSRGGTDTQYF.

This rearrangement joins TRBV20-1 to TRBJ2-1; 8 nucleotides match TRBD1. CDR3 size: 16 residues. Trimming cost V 1 base and J 7 bases; bases outside gene matches: 12. CDR1 and CDR2 from the germline V gene are DFQATT and SNEGSKA (reference sequence). Here the CDR3 DNA reads TGCAGTGCTAGAGCCGGGGACAGGTCCTTCTCGAATGAGCAGTTCTTC. Translating it yields CSARAGDRSFSNEQFF.

This clonotype was seen a handful of times. The J gene is TRBJ2-5, the V gene TRBV20-1, with a weak D call TRBD1 (6 bases). The CDR3 runs to 13 residues. Germline V lookup: CDR1 DFQATT, CDR2 SNEGSKA (reference sequence). V lost 3 bases to trimming and J lost 5 bases, with 13 bases between them. The CDR3 nucleotides read TGCAGTGCTAGTCAGGGGCGCGAGGAGACCCAGTACTTC. Translated, it gives CSASQGREETQYF.

V usage is TRBV9 and J usage is TRBJ2-5; D gene uncertain. V shed 3 bases and J shed 10 bases, with 28 bases lying between them. In germline, CDR1 is SGDLS, CDR2 YYNGEE. CDR3 length: 17 residues. CDR3: CASSAFLEAEGRKIQYF. The DNA for the CDR3 is TGTGCCAGCAGCGCCTTCCTTGAGGCGGAAGGACGAAAGATCCAGTACTTC.

This clonotype has a count of ten or more. J is TRBJ2-3 and V is TRBV5-1; the D gene could be TRBD1 or TRBD2 (5 bases each). The CDR3 loop spans 15 amino acids. V lost 5 bases and J lost 1, with 14 bases in between. Germline CDR1 is SGHRS and CDR2 is YFSETQ. DNA for the CDR3: TGCGCCAGCAGTACGGGGCGAACTGGCACAGATACGCAGTATTTT. Its protein is CASSTGRTGTDTQYF.

Notes on this clonotype: One base away lies a much larger clone, so this may be a sequencing read error. The CDR3 DNA follows: TGTGCCAGCAGTTTCTTGAGTCGTAGAAACCACGAGCAGTACTTC. This gives the protein CASSFLSRRNHEQYF. The chain couples TRBV12-3 or TRBV12-4 to TRBJ2-4; D unresolved. The J call may be incorrect, as the DNA end agrees better with TRBJ2-7. This CDR3 is 15 amino acids long.

This clonotype was counted between two and nine times. The chain joins TRBV27 to TRBJ2-7, with 7 bases that match TRBD2. The CDR3 has 14 amino acids. The J segment lost 9 bases and the V segment lost 3 bases, leaving 11 bases of the junction unmatched. Germline V gene lookup returns CDR1 MNHEY and CDR2 SMNVEV (reference sequence). The CDR3 nucleotides read TGTGCCAGCAGTTTGTTCTACGGGGAGGGCGCGCAGTACTTC. Residues: CASSLFYGEGAQYF.

This clonotype was observed a few times. The genes are TRBV28 and TRBJ2-1; perhaps TRBD1 as D (6 bases). Germline CDR1 reads MDHEN; CDR2 reads SYDVKM. V dropped 4 bases and J dropped 4 bases, with 14 bases sitting between them. CDR3 size: 15 residues. The CDR3 sequence: CASSSTGSRYNEQFF. CDR3 nucleotide sequence: TGTGCCAGCAGTTCAACAGGGTCGAGGTACAATGAGCAGTTCTTC.

This chain links TRBV7-9 with TRBJ1-6; D is perhaps TRBD1 (6 bases). Trimming cost V 8 bases and J 7 bases, with 15 bases left between them. This CDR3 comprises 14 residues. The germline gives CDR1 SEHNR, CDR2 FQNEAQ (reference sequence). CDR3 nucleotide sequence: TGTGCCAGCGAAGACCAAAGGGGGAATTCACCCCTCCACTTT. It translates to CASEDQRGNSPLHF. Combining the CDR3 with reference TRBV7-9 and TRBJ1-6 gives the whole variable domain DTGVSQNPRHKITKRGQNVTFRCDPISEHNRLYWYRQTLGQGPEFLTYFQNEAQLEKSRLLSDRFSAERPKGSFSTLEIQRTEQGDSAMYLCASEDQRGNSPLHFGNGTRLTVT.